This T cell receptor beta chain was retrieved from a study of T-cell reconstitution after alpha-beta-depleted transplantation in children. TCRbeta library preparation incorporated unique molecular identifiers. One entry per CDR3 protein results from TCRdb running MiXCR on the PCR reads. The sample shows hundreds of thousands of distinct CDR3 sequences, around 13% of them seen only once. This clonotype was observed many times. Its specificity is not known. Study findings and constraints: T-cell numbers and diversity, one year after transplant, stemmed largely from T cells that were newly produced. Several hundred expanded graft clones reportedly were the source of alpha-beta T cells about two months after transplant.

V lost 6 bases, J lost 4 bases, and 12 bases lay in between. The CDR3 spans 13 residues. This sequence joins TRBV12-3 or TRBV12-4 and TRBJ1-1, with D uncertain. The TCR sequence derives from a girl aged 2 to 10 with congenital amegakaryocytic thrombocytopenia, due to receive a stem cell transplant. Sequencing used PBMCs, obtained before TCRalphabeta/CD19-depleted stem cell transplant. The CDR3 reads CASSWTRGTEAFF. The CDR3 nucleotides are TGTGCCAGCAGCTGGACTCGAGGCACTGAAGCTTTCTTT.